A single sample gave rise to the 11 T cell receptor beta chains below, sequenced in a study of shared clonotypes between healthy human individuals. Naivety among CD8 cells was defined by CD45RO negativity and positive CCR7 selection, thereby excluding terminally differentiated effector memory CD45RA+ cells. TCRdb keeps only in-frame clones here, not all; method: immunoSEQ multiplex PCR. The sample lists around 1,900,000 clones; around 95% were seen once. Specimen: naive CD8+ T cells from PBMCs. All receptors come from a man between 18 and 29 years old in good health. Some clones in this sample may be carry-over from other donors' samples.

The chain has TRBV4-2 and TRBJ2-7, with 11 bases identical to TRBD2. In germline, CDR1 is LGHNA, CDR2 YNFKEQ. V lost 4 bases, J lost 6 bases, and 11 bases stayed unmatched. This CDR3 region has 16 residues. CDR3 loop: CASSLFLSGRAPEQYF. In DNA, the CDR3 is TGTGCCAGCAGCCTTTTTCTTAGCGGGAGGGCCCCCGAGCAGTACTTC.

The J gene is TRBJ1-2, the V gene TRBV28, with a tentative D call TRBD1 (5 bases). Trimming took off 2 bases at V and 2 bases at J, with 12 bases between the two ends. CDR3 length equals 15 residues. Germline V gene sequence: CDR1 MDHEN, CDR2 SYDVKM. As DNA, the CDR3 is TGTGCCAGCAGTTTACTGCAGGGATCGAACTATGGCTACACCTTC. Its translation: CASSLLQGSNYGYTF.

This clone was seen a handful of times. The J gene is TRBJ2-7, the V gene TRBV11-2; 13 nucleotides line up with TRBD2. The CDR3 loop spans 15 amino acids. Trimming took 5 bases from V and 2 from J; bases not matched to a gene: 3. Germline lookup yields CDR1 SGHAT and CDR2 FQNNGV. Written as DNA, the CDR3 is TGTGCCAGCAGCAAAACTAGCGGGGGGGCCTACGAGCAGTACTTC. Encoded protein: CASSKTSGGAYEQYF.

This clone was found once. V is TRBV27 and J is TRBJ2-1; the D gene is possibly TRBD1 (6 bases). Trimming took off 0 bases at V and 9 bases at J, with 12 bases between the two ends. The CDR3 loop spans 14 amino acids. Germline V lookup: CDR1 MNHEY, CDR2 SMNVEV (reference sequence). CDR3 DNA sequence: TGTGCCAGCAGTTTATCGAGGGGGTCTACTGAGCAGTTCTTC. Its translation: CASSLSRGSTEQFF.

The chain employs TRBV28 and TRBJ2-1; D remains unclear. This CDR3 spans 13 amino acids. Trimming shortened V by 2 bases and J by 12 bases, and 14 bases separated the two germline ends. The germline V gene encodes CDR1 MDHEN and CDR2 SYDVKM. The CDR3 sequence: CASSLVLGSGQFF. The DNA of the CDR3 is TGTGCCAGCAGTTTAGTGCTGGGGTCGGGGCAGTTCTTC.

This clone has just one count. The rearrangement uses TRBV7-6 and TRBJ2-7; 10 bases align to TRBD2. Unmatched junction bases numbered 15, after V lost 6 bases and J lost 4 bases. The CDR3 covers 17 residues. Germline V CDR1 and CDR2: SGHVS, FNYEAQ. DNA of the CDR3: TGTGCCAGCAGTCCAGCCCCGTATGATAGCGGGAGGTACGAGCAGTACTTC. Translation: CASSPAPYDSGRYEQYF.

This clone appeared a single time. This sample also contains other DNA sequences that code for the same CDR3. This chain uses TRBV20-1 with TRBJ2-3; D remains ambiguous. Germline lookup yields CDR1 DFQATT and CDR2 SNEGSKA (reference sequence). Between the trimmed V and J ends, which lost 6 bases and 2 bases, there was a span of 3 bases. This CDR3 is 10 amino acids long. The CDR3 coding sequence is TGCAGTGCAGACACAGATACGCAGTATTTT. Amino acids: CSADTDTQYF.

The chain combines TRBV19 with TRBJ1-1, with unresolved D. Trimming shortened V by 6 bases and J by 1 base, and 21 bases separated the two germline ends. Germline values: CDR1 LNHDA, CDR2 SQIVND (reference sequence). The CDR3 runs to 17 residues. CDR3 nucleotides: TGTGCCAGTAGCCAGGCTCCGGGTCGATCGAGGAACACTGAAGCTTTCTTT. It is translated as CASSQAPGRSRNTEAFF.

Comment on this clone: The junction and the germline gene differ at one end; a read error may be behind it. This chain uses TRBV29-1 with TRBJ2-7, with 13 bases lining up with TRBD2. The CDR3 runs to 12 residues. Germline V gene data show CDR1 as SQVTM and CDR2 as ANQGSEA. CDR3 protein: CSVLTGLAGEEF. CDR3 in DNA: TGCAGCGTTTTGACCGGACTAGCGGGGGAGGAATTC.

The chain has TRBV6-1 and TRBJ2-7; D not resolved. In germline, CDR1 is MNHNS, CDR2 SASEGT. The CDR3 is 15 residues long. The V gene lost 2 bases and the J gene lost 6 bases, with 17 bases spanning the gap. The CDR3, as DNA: TGTGCCAGCAGTGAACTACAAGAACTCCCCGGCGAGCAGTACTTC. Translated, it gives CASSELQELPGEQYF.

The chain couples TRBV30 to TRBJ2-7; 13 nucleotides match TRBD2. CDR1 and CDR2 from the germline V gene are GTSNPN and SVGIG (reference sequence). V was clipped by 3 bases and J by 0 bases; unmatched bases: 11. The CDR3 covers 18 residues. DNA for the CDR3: TGTGCCTGGAGGGGGATAGGGACTAGCGGGATTCACTCCTACGAGCAGTACTTC. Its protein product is CAWRGIGTSGIHSYEQYF.